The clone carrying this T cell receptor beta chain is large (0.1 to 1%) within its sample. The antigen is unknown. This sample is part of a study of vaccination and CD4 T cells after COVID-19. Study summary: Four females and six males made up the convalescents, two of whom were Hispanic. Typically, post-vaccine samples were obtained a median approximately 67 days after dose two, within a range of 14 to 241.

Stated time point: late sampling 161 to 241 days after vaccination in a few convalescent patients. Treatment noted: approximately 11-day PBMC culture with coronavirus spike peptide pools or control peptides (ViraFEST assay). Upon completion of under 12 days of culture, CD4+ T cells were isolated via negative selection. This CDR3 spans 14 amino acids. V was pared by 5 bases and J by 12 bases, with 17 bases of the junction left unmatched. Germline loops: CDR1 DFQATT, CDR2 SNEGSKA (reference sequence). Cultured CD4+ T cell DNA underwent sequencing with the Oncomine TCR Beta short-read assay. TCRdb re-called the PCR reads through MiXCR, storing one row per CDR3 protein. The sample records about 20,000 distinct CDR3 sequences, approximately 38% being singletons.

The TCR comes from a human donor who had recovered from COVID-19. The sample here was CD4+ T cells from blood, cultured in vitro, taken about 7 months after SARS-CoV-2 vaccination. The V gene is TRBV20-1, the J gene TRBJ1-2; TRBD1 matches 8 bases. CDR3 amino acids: CSAGTADRAKINTF. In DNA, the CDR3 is TGCAGTGCTGGAACCGCGGACAGGGCCAAAATTAACACCTTC.